This T cell receptor beta chain appears in the sequencing data of a study of blood T cell repertoires in COVID-19. The overall study: Samples taken during acute and convalescent COVID-19 were collected in the United States, Italy and Spain. T cells, B-cell-depleted T cells, or PBMCs provided the cDNA or gDNA that served as material.

Germline lookup yields CDR1 SGHRS and CDR2 YFSETQ. This CDR3 has 15 amino acids. J gave up 4 bases and V 4 bases, and 7 bases lay outside the gene matches. Here immunoSEQ multiplex PCR was the method, and the copy in TCRdb shows in-frame clones only, minus some. The repertoire holds about 360,000 clones, around 90% seen once, with over 2.5% in the top ten. Sample: peripheral blood. The chain is built from TRBV5-1 and TRBJ1-1, with 10 bases aligning to TRBD1. The clonotype was recovered from a human donor in a cohort sampled during active COVID-19. CDR3: CASSLRQGASTEAFF. The CDR3 region has the DNA TGCGCCAGCAGCCTCAGACAGGGGGCGAGCACTGAAGCTTTCTTT.